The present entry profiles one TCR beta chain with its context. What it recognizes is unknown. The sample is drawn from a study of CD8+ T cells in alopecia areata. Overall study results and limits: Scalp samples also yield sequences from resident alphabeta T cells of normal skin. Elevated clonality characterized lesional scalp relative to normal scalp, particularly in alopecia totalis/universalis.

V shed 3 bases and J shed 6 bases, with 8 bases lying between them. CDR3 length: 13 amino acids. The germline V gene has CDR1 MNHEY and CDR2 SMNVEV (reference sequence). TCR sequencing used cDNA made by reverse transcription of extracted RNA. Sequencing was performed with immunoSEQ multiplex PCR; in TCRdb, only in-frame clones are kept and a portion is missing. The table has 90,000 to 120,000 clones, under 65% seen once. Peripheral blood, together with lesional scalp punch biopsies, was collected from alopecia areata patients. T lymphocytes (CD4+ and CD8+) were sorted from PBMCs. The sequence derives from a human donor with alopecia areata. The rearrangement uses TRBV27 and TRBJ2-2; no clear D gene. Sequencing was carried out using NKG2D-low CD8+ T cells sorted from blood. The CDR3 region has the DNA TGTGCCAGCAGTTTCGTCAGGTCCGGGGAGCTGTTTTTT. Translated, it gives CASSFVRSGELFF.